This T cell receptor beta chain is from a study of control samples from healthy donors and cancer patients. The count of this clone is one. V shed 4 bases and J 7 bases; nucleotides not matched to a gene: 7. Germline-derived CDR1 and CDR2 are GTSNPN and SVGIG (reference sequence). The CDR3 spans 14 residues. The assay was immunoSEQ multiplex PCR, and TCRdb's table has in-frame clones only and misses some. This sample has more than 65,000 clones, with under 85% found just once. The clonotype originates from a man aged 60 to 75 in good health. Sequencing was done on a sample of blood. The chain is built from TRBV30 and TRBJ1-6; 7 nucleotides align to TRBD1. CDR3 nucleotides: TGTGCCTGGACCGCAGGGGGATGGAATTCACCCCTCCACTTT. Amino acid sequence: CAWTAGGWNSPLHF. The full variable domain, in which reference TRBV30 and TRBJ1-6 provide the parts outside the CDR3, is SQTIHQWPATLVQPVGSPLSLECTVEGTSNPNLYWYRQAAGRGLQLLFYSVGIGQISSEVPQNLSASRPQDRQFILSSKKLLLSDSGFYLCAWTAGGWNSPLHFGNGTRLTVT.